This T cell receptor (beta chain) was profiled in a study of T-cell reconstitution after alpha-beta-depleted transplantation in children. Study conclusions and caveats: Where some patients showed high TCRbeta diversity at day 60, it came from recipient T cells and thymic progenitors that had survived. There were reportedly several hundred expanded graft clones from which alpha-beta T cells came about two months after transplant. T-cell counts and diversity at one year post-transplant came mainly from newly produced T cells.

This clonotype was detected ten times or more. Its antigen is not known. CDR3 length equals 16 residues. Between the trimmed V and J ends, which lost 1 base and 0 bases, there was a span of 12 bases. Germline V gives CDR1 LNHNV, CDR2 YYDKDF (reference sequence). Library preparation (for TCRbeta) was performed with unique molecular identifiers. Each CDR3 protein gets one entry after TCRdb re-called the PCR reads with MiXCR. The sample lists about 170,000 distinct CDR3 sequences, around 10% occurring once. This TCR came from a boy under 10 years old with acute myeloid leukemia, due to receive a stem cell transplant. The chain couples TRBV15 to TRBJ1-2; no clear D gene. The input for sequencing was PBMCs, taken before TCRalphabeta/CD19-depleted stem cell transplant. The CDR3 here is CATSRVGAYSNYGYTF. The CDR3 bases are TGTGCCACCAGCAGAGTGGGAGCATATTCTAACTATGGCTACACCTTC.